The following is a T cell receptor (beta chain) sequence with its context. The antigen is unknown. This sample was included in a study of cytomegalovirus exposure and HLA in healthy donors. Study as a whole: Counted in an early data release were approximately 80 million unique TCRs from HLA-typed donors. Study-wide results and caveats: When analyzed later, the rates of TCR association showed variation by HLA locus, with DRB1 the most and HLA-C the fewest. The classifier was said to identify cytomegalovirus status with high specificity and sensitivity.

Primers: 60 Vbeta forward and 13 Jbeta reverse. Here immunoSEQ multiplex PCR was the method, and the copy in TCRdb shows in-frame clones only, minus some. The sample lists over 150,000 clones, more than 60% occurring once. Sequenced: PBMCs. The source is a woman aged 60-75 years in good health and CMV-seropositive.

In DNA form, the CDR3 reads TGTGCCAGTAGTACGACTAGCGGGAGTTTGGATACGCAGTATTTT. Its translation is CASSTTSGSLDTQYF. This chain connects TRBV19 to TRBJ2-3, with 12 bases fitting TRBD2. The CDR3 is 15 amino acids. Germline CDR1 LNHDA, CDR2 SQIVND (reference sequence). Trimming removed 4 bases from V and 6 bases from J; junction bases left unmatched: 5.